This T cell receptor (beta chain) was observed in a study of response to subunit inactivated influenza vaccine. TCRdb redid the calling of the RT-PCR reads with MiXCR, one entry per CDR3 protein. This sample has 560,000 or so distinct CDR3 sequences, with 7.6% found just once. This clonotype was picked up many times. Its specificity is unknown. Study-level points and caveats: The authors suggested that few new T cells are recruited per seasonal influenza vaccination.

Germline loops: CDR1 MNHEY, CDR2 SVGAGI. The CDR3 totals 15 residues. The V gene lost 0 bases and the J gene lost 4 bases, with 12 bases spanning the gap. Sequences were derived from PBMCs from blood, sampled 23 months after vaccination. V usage is TRBV6-5 and J usage is TRBJ2-5; TRBD1 or TRBD2 may be the D gene (5 bases each). The origin of this receptor is a man between 50 and 75 years old who received an inactivated influenza vaccine. CDR3 nucleotides: TGTGCCAGCAGTTACTCGACTTGGGGGAGAGAGACCCAGTACTTC. It is translated as CASSYSTWGRETQYF.